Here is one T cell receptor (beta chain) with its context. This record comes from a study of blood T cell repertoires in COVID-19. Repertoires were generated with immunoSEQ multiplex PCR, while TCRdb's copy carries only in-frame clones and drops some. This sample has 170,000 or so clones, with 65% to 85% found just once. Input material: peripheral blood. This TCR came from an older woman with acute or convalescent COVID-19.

The chain's CDR3 is CASRAGVLAKNIQYF. The CDR3 nucleotides are TGTGCCAGCAGGGCAGGGGTTTTAGCCAAAAACATTCAGTACTTC. The chain couples TRBV2 to TRBJ2-4, with D possibly being TRBD1 (6 bases). Trimming removed 6 bases from V and 0 bases from J, with 12 bases in between. The V gene's germline CDR1 is SNHLY and CDR2 FYNNEI. The CDR3 consists of 15 residues.